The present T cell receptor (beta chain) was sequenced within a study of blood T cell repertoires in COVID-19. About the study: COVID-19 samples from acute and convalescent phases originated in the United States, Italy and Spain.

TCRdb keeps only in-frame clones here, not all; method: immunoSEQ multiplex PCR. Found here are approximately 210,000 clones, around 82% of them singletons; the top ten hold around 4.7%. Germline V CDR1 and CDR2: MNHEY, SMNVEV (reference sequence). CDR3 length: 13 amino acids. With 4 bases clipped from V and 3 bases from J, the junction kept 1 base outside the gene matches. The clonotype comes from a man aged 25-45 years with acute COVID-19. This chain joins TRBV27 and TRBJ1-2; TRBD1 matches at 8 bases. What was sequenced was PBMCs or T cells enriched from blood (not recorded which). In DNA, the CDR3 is TGTGCCAGCAGTTCGGACAGGGACTATGGCTACACCTTC. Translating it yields CASSSDRDYGYTF.